This TCR beta chain comes out of a study of shared clonotypes between healthy human individuals. As regards this clone: The antigen remains undetermined.

A deep-level run was used for the assay. Clones were sequenced by immunoSEQ multiplex PCR, and TCRdb holds only the in-frame ones, with some missing. The table shows roughly 2.2 million clones, with around 90% occurring only once. Regarding the study as a whole: On the whole, naive subsets had larger estimated richness than memory subsets had.

Subsets obtained from CD4+ cells comprised CD45RA+ naive and CD45RA-negative memory cells. Germline V gene data show CDR1 as MNHEY and CDR2 as SVGAGI. V dropped 0 bases and J dropped 14 bases, with 11 bases sitting between them. This CDR3 comprises 12 residues. The clonotype comes from a young man in good health. Some clones in this sample may be carry-over from other donors' samples. Sequencing was carried out using naive CD4+ T cells from PBMCs. Subset specified: CD45RA+ positively selected. The chain links TRBV6-5 to TRBJ2-4; tentatively, D is TRBD1 or TRBD2 (5 bases each). The CDR3 DNA reads TGTGCCAGCAGTTACTCGGACAAGGAGGAGTACTTC. It encodes CASSYSDKEEYF.